This T cell receptor beta chain stems from a study of CD8+ T cells in alopecia areata (dated by TCRdb to the late 2010s). General notes on the study: Treated patients were enrolled in an open-label pilot trial of oral tofacitinib at 5 to 10 mg twice daily for moderate-to-severe alopecia areata. Patients stayed on tofacitinib for 6 to 18 months and then had 6 months of follow-up off drug so that delayed response and recurrence could be assessed. To study T cell clonal expansion in alopecia areata, the researchers applied high-throughput TCRbeta sequencing to both the C3H/HeJ mouse model and human patients. Human TCRbeta sequencing covered scalp tissue and sorted CD4+ and CD8+ peripheral blood T cells from patchy and totalis/universalis alopecia areata patients and healthy controls. Biopsies were taken from tofacitinib-treated patients at baseline and again at 4 and 24 weeks into treatment, and several of those patients also had a later scalp biopsy. Clonality in the scalp was compared among normal scalp (n=4), patchy alopecia areata scalp (n=8), and alopecia totalis/universalis scalp (n=8). RNA came from the PAXgene miRNA kit for fixed scalp, the miRNeasy kit for PBMCs, and the RNeasy kit for mouse skin. immunoSEQ multiplex PCR using 35 Vbeta forward primers and 13 Jbeta reverse primers was used to amplify TCRbeta CDR3 regions.

Library construction relied on the immunoSEQ multiplex PCR assay. To provide template for TCR sequencing, every sample had RNA extracted and reverse transcribed into cDNA. SuperScript III was used for first-strand cDNA synthesis, primed with a 2:1 mix of oligo-dT and random hexamers. A synthetic immune receptor repertoire was used to assess amplification bias, and residual bias was removed computationally. From the authors' description of their analysis: Raw reads were preprocessed to remove errors, and CDR3 was defined by IMGT conventions from the conserved cysteine to phenylalanine. Clonality was computed by normalizing Shannon entropy by log2 of the number of productive unique TCRs and subtracting the result from 1. CD4 or CD8 identity of scalp clones was inferred by cross-referencing scalp TCRbeta sequences with sorted blood CD4 and CD8 repertoires. TCRdb obtained this table from immuneACCESS and retained in-frame rearrangements with V and J assigned. These tables miss some clones; where compared with another copy, unresolved V genes account for less than half of the shortfall, and the remainder is unexplained. V and J calls and clone size follow that table, whereas D and trimming were derived from the DNA. This sample has about 150,000 clones in its table, and roughly 48% of those were observed once. About 6.3% of the sample belongs to the ten largest clones.

Lesional scalp punch biopsies and peripheral blood were collected from alopecia areata patients. PBMCs were isolated by density centrifugation and stained for CD3, CD4 and CD8, after which CD4+ and CD8+ T cells were sorted on a FACSAria. Trimmed from V: 6 bases; trimmed from J: 5 bases; junction bases lacking a gene match: 6. Including cysteine and phenylalanine, the CDR3 has 13 amino acids. The kept DNA is CDR3 alone, 39 bases in frame from the first base. CDR1 and CDR2 (SNHLY, FYNNEI) derive from the germline V gene. Points on this clone: Which antigen it targets is not known. The record has no base qualities; no much larger clone is one base away.

The full study reports these points: TCR sequences shared between patients were less clear than in mice, possibly partly because of HLA diversity in the patient population. Scalp TCR repertoire analysis is complicated because resident alphabeta T cells in normal human skin are also sequenced, whereas mouse skin is dominated by gammadelta T cells. Compared with normal scalp, lesional scalp, particularly in alopecia totalis/universalis, had higher clonality and more expanded CD8+ clones, which suggests antigenic drive.

The TCR was taken from a human donor with alopecia areata. This sequence uses TRBV2 and TRBJ2-5; a stretch of 7 junction bases matches TRBD1. Sequencing used CD4+ T cells sorted from blood. The DNA sequence reads TGTGCCAGCAGGGGCCCGACAGGGGAGACCCAGTACTTC. Protein translation: CASRGPTGETQYF.